This TCR beta chain emerged from a study of blood T cells in healthy people across ages. General study points: TCR beta diversity, measured per million T cells, fell in a roughly linear way with age.

As concerns this clonotype: Its antigen is as yet unknown.

A second 7 to 11 cycle PCR used barcoded and J-beta primers. With 12 random nucleotides, a template-switch adaptor tagged each individual cDNA molecule. Each CDR3 protein gets one entry after TCRdb re-called the 5' RACE reads with MiXCR. Here the sample spans almost 800,000 distinct CDR3 sequences, 58% being singletons. Looked up from germline, CDR1 is LGHNA and CDR2 is YSLEER. This CDR3 region has 14 residues. Trimming took 1 base from V and 5 from J; bases not matched to a gene: 4. Peripheral blood samples of about 10 milliliters were drawn from each donor. What was sequenced was blood. The rearrangement links TRBV4-3 to TRBJ2-5, with 7 bases matching TRBD2. The TCR originated in a man aged 25 to 45 in good health. This CDR3 is CASSQAYSGETQYF. Here the CDR3 DNA reads TGCGCCAGCAGCCAAGCATATAGCGGGGAGACCCAGTACTTC.